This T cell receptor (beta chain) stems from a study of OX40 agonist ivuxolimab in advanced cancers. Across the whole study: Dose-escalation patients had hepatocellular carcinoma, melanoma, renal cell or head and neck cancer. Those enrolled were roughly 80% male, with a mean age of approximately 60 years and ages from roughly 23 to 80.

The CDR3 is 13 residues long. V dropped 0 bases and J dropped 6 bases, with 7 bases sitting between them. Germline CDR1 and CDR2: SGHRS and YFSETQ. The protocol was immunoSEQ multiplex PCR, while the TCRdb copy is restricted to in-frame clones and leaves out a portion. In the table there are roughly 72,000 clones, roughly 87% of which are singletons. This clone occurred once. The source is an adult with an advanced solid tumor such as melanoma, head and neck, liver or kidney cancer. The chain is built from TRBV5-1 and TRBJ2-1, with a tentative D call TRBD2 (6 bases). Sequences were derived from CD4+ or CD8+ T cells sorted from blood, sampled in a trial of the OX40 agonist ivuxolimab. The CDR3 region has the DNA TGCGCCAGCAGCTTGGGACTAGTCAATGAGCAGTTCTTC. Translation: CASSLGLVNEQFF.